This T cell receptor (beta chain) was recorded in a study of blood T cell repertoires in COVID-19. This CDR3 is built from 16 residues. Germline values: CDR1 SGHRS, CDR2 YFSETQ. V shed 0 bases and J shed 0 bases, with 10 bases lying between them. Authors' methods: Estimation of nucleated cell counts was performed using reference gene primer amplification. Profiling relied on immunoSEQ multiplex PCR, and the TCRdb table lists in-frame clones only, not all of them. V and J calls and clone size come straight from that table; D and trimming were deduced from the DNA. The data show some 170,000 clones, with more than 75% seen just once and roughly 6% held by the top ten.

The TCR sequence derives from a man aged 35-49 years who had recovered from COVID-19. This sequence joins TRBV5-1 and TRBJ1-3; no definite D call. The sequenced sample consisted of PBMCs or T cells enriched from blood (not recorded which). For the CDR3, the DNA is TGCGCCAGCAGCTTGGCCGGCACTATCTCTGGAAACACCATATATTTT. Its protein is CASSLAGTISGNTIYF.